This passage covers 29 T cell receptor beta chains from one sample sequenced in a study of blood T cell repertoires in COVID-19. The data were produced by immunoSEQ multiplex PCR, yet TCRdb's version contains in-frame clones alone and is incomplete. The table records 80,000 to 95,000 clones, less than 85% of them present only once. Sequencing was performed on peripheral blood. The receptors were sampled from a man aged 80 or over with acute or convalescent COVID-19.

This chain's CDR3 is CASSAGSSGRAFTGELFF. CDR3 nucleotides: TGTGCCAGCAGCGCGGGTAGTAGCGGGAGGGCTTTTACCGGGGAGCTGTTTTTT. The chain has TRBV7-2 and TRBJ2-2; 11 nucleotides align to TRBD2. V shed 5 bases, J shed 5 bases, and the junction held 13 bases outside the gene matches. The CDR3 spans 18 residues. CDR1 is SGHTA and CDR2 is FQGNSA in the germline V gene.

This clone showed up just once. The chain recombines TRBV3-1 (or the pseudogene TRBV3-2) with TRBJ1-1; the match to TRBD1 covers 8 bases. Germline-derived CDR1 and CDR2 are LGHDT and YNNKEL (reference sequence). After removal of 4 bases from V and 0 bases from J, the junction contained 7 bases not matched to a gene. The CDR3 has 16 residues. The CDR3 DNA reads as TGTGCCAGCAGCCTCCGGACAGGGTGGGTGAACACTGAAGCTTTCTTT. Protein product: CASSLRTGWVNTEAFF.

For the CDR3, the DNA is TGCGCCAGCAGCTTCCGGGATAGAGGTGTCAATGAGCAGTTCTTC. It specifies CASSFRDRGVNEQFF. The chain employs TRBV5-1 and TRBJ2-1; possibly TRBD2 for D (5 bases). Germline CDR1 reads SGHRS; CDR2 reads YFSETQ. The CDR3 runs 15 residues. With 2 bases removed from V and 6 bases from J, the gap between germline ends came to 15 bases.

The chain couples TRBV2 to TRBJ2-2, with a possible D match to TRBD2 (6 bases). The V gene lost 4 bases and the J gene lost 2 bases, with 14 bases spanning the gap. Germline values: CDR1 SNHLY, CDR2 FYNNEI. There are 16 residues in the CDR3. CDR3 in amino acids: CASSGRAGSNTGELFF. CDR3 DNA: TGTGCCAGCAGTGGGAGGGCGGGCAGCAACACCGGGGAGCTGTTTTTT.

The chain recombines TRBV5-6 with TRBJ1-1; D remains unclear. The germline V gene has CDR1 SGHDT and CDR2 YYEEEE. Trimming left V 4 bases short and J 5 bases short, with 15 bases between. The CDR3 is 14 amino acids. The CDR3 sequence: CASSLIQVKTEAFF. The CDR3 DNA sequence: TGTGCCAGCAGCCTCATCCAGGTAAAGACTGAAGCTTTCTTT.

With regard to this clone: Distinct nucleotide sequences in the sample also encode this CDR3. The rearrangement joins TRBV27 to TRBJ2-7; D may be TRBD1 (5 bases). The V end was cut by 3 bases, the J end by 1 base, with 10 bases between. CDR1 is MNHEY and CDR2 is SMNVEV in the germline V gene (reference sequence). This CDR3 is 14 amino acids long. The CDR3 reads CASSFTAGSYEQYF. The CDR3 DNA follows: TGTGCCAGCAGTTTTACTGCAGGGTCCTACGAGCAGTACTTC.

The chain is built from TRBV29-1 and TRBJ1-2; D gene ambiguous. The CDR3 sequence is 11 residues long. V lost 4 bases and J 3 bases, leaving 6 bases between the germline ends. Looked up from germline, CDR1 is SQVTM and CDR2 is ANQGSEA. The CDR3 DNA reads as TGCAGCGTTGGCGGGGACTATGGCTACACCTTC. Translated, it gives CSVGGDYGYTF.

The chain joins TRBV9 to TRBJ2-3, with D perhaps TRBD2 (5 bases). Trimming cost V 0 bases and J 3 bases, with 14 bases left between them. This CDR3 spans 16 amino acids. The germline gives CDR1 SGDLS, CDR2 YYNGEE. The CDR3 here is CASSVEVGARTDTQYF. CDR3 DNA: TGTGCCAGCAGCGTAGAAGTGGGAGCCAGAACAGATACGCAGTATTTT.

The V and J genes are TRBV19 and TRBJ2-3; TRBD2 agrees at 11 bases. V shed 5 bases, J shed 5 bases, and the junction held 6 bases outside the gene matches. CDR1 LNHDA and CDR2 SQIVND come from the germline V gene (reference sequence). This CDR3 has 15 residues. In DNA, the CDR3 is TGTGCCAGTAGTGTGACTAGCGGGACAAAAGATACGCAGTATTTT. It yields the protein CASSVTSGTKDTQYF. Supplemented by reference TRBV19 and TRBJ2-3, the full variable domain reads DGGITQSPKYLFRKEGQNVTLSCEQNLNHDAMYWYRQDPGQGLRLIYYSQIVNDFQKGDIAEGYSVSREKKESFPLTVTSAQKNPTAFYLCASSVTSGTKDTQYFGPGTRLTVL.

The chain has TRBV30 and TRBJ1-5, with a weak D call TRBD1 (5 bases). With 5 bases removed from V and 3 bases from J, the gap between germline ends came to 14 bases. CDR1 is GTSNPN, CDR2 SVGIG, per germline (reference sequence). CDR3 length: 14 residues. CDR3 sequence reads: CAWGVPGLNQPQHF. CDR3 coding DNA: TGTGCCTGGGGGGTTCCGGGACTCAATCAGCCCCAGCATTTT. The full variable domain, its missing parts supplied by reference TRBV30 and TRBJ1-5, is SQTIHQWPATLVQPVGSPLSLECTVEGTSNPNLYWYRQAAGRGLQLLFYSVGIGQISSEVPQNLSASRPQDRQFILSSKKLLLSDSGFYLCAWGVPGLNQPQHFGDGTRLSIL.

V and J are TRBV7-2 and TRBJ1-4; a weak D match, TRBD1 (5 bases). V dropped 7 bases and J dropped 8 bases, with 17 bases sitting between them. Germline-derived CDR1 and CDR2 are SGHTA and FQGNSA. The CDR3 length is 14 residues. CDR3 sequence (DNA): TGTGCCAGCACCCTTCCTCGCAGGGTCGAAAAACTGTTTTTT. Amino acids: CASTLPRRVEKLFF. Together with reference TRBV7-2 and TRBJ1-4, the CDR3 gives the full variable domain: GAGVSQSPSNKVTEKGKDVELRCDPISGHTALYWYRQSLGQGLEFLIYFQGNSAPDKSGLPSDRFSAERTGGSVSTLTIQRTQQEDSAVYLCASTLPRRVEKLFFGSGTQLSVL.

The V call is TRBV13, the J call TRBJ1-1; no reliable D call. Germline V CDR1 and CDR2: PRHDT, FYEKMQ (reference sequence). The CDR3 is 15 amino acids. Trimming pared 2 bases from V and 2 bases from J, leaving 12 bases between. CDR3: CASSLPPQANTEAFF. Written as DNA, the CDR3 is TGTGCCAGCAGCTTACCCCCCCAGGCAAACACTGAAGCTTTCTTT.

The J gene is TRBJ2-6, the V gene TRBV7-3; D is perhaps TRBD2 (6 bases). CDR3 length: 15 residues. Between the trimmed V and J ends, which lost 5 bases and 1 base, there was a span of 9 bases. Germline V gene lookup returns CDR1 SGHTA and CDR2 FQGTGA. Here the CDR3 DNA reads TGTGCCAGCAGCAGTCTAGCGTCTGGGGCCAACGTCCTGACTTTC. This sequence encodes CASSSLASGANVLTF.

CDR3 protein: CASSPAQGQNSPLHF. The CDR3 DNA sequence: TGTGCCAGCTCACCAGCACAGGGACAGAATTCACCCCTCCACTTT. The chain uses TRBV18 and TRBJ1-6, with 7 bases fitting TRBD1. The V and J ends lost 2 bases and 7 bases, in that order; junction bases with no gene match: 5. CDR3 length: 15 residues. Germline CDR1 KGHSH, CDR2 LQKENI.

The J gene is TRBJ1-6, the V gene TRBV20-1; unclear D gene. Trimming left V 3 bases short and J 1 base short, with 13 bases between. CDR1 DFQATT and CDR2 SNEGSKA come from the germline V gene (reference sequence). The CDR3 length is 16 residues. The CDR3 loop is CSASDGRGSYNSPLHF. The CDR3 DNA is TGCAGTGCTAGTGACGGGAGAGGGTCCTATAATTCACCCCTCCACTTT.

The chain links TRBV28 to TRBJ2-7, with 7 positions matching TRBD1. The CDR3 length is 14 residues. Trimming removed 2 bases from V and 7 bases from J; junction bases left unmatched: 8. The germline gives CDR1 MDHEN, CDR2 SYDVKM. The CDR3 sequence is CASSLDRVLREQYF. The DNA of the CDR3 is TGTGCCAGCAGTTTAGACAGGGTCTTGAGGGAGCAGTACTTC.

The V call is TRBV27, the J call TRBJ2-5; 7 nucleotides match TRBD2. This CDR3 is built from 13 residues. The germline gives CDR1 MNHEY, CDR2 SMNVEV (reference sequence). V gave up 7 bases and J gave up 5 bases; unmatched junction bases: 7. CDR3 region: CASTRAGTETQYF. The CDR3 coding sequence is TGTGCCAGCACCCGAGCGGGGACGGAGACCCAGTACTTC.

The V and J genes are TRBV9 and TRBJ2-3; D is ambiguous. Looked up from germline, CDR1 is SGDLS and CDR2 is YYNGEE. V lost 0 bases and J 2 bases, leaving 7 bases between the germline ends. The CDR3 covers 14 residues. The CDR3: CASSVGPFTDTQYF. CDR3 nucleotides: TGTGCCAGCAGCGTAGGGCCCTTCACAGATACGCAGTATTTT.

This clone has a count of ten or more. The chain employs TRBV4-2 and TRBJ2-4; 11 positions match TRBD2. Looked up from germline, CDR1 is LGHNA and CDR2 is YNFKEQ. J lost 1 base, V lost 1 base, and 12 bases had no gene match. The CDR3 loop spans 20 amino acids. The CDR3 sequence: CASSQGESSGRLGAKNIQYF. As DNA, the CDR3 is TGTGCCAGCAGCCAAGGAGAATCTAGCGGGAGGCTGGGGGCCAAAAACATTCAGTACTTC.

The rearrangement links TRBV3-1 (or the pseudogene TRBV3-2) to TRBJ1-1, with D maybe TRBD1 (6 bases). The CDR3 loop spans 15 amino acids. Germline V gene data show CDR1 as LGHDT and CDR2 as YNNKEL (reference sequence). The V gene lost 0 bases and the J gene lost 4 bases, with 12 bases spanning the gap. The DNA of the CDR3 is TGTGCCAGCAGCCAAGAACAGGGAGCCGGCACTGAAGCTTTCTTT. Its translation: CASSQEQGAGTEAFF.

V is TRBV10-1 and J is TRBJ2-1; maybe TRBD2 (6 bases). Trimming stripped 8 bases from V and 6 bases from J, with 20 bases between. The CDR3 consists of 15 residues. The germline V gene has CDR1 WNHNN and CDR2 SYGVQD (reference sequence). In DNA, the CDR3 is TGCGCCAGCGGGGTCGGGACGTCGGGAGTCAATGAGCAGTTCTTC. Translation: CASGVGTSGVNEQFF.

The chain couples TRBV18 to TRBJ2-5; D uncertain. Germline loops: CDR1 KGHSH, CDR2 LQKENI. The CDR3 loop spans 14 amino acids. V was clipped by 6 bases and J by 4 bases, with 15 bases between them. In nucleotides, the CDR3 is TGTGCCAGCTCTCCTTCTGGGTGGAGAGAGACCCAGTACTTC. It yields the protein CASSPSGWRETQYF. The entire variable domain, with the rest obtained from reference TRBV18 and TRBJ2-5, is as follows: NAGVMQNPRHLVRRRGQEARLRCSPMKGHSHVYWYRQLPEEGLKFMVYLQKENIIDESGMPKERFSAEFPKEGPSILRIQQVVRGDSAAYFCASSPSGWRETQYFGPGTRLLVL.

V and J are TRBV27 and TRBJ2-7; D unclear. Germline lookup yields CDR1 MNHEY and CDR2 SMNVEV (reference sequence). The CDR3 covers 11 residues. V was shortened by 4 bases and J by 2 bases, with 3 bases between the two germline ends. The CDR3 coding sequence is TGTGCCAGCAGTTCAACCTACGAGCAGTACTTC. Translating gives CASSSTYEQYF.

V usage is TRBV10-2 and J usage is TRBJ2-7; D is undetermined. V lost 6 bases, J lost 2 bases, and 8 bases lay in between. CDR1 is WSHSY, CDR2 SAAADI, per germline. The CDR3 runs 12 residues. The CDR3 DNA reads TGCGCCAGCAGAGAGATTACCTACGAGCAGTACTTC. Translated, it gives CASREITYEQYF.

This clone has only a few counts. The chain uses TRBV28 and TRBJ1-5; 9 nucleotides align to TRBD1. J lost 4 bases, V lost 8 bases, and 12 bases had no gene match. Germline values: CDR1 MDHEN, CDR2 SYDVKM. CDR3 size: 16 residues. The CDR3 here is CASLNSGTGTNQPQHF. CDR3 bases: TGTGCCAGCCTTAACAGCGGGACAGGGACTAATCAGCCCCAGCATTTT.

The V and J genes are TRBV6-5 and TRBJ1-4, with 7 nucleotides matching TRBD1. The V and J ends lost 6 bases and 0 bases, in that order; junction bases with no gene match: 1. The CDR3 runs 14 residues. CDR1 is MNHEY and CDR2 is SVGAGI in the germline V gene. Here the CDR3 reads CASSRGSTNEKLFF. The CDR3 DNA reads as TGTGCCAGCAGCAGGGGGTCAACTAATGAAAAACTGTTTTTT.

The rearrangement uses TRBV6-5 and TRBJ2-5, with D tentatively TRBD1 (6 bases). V lost 9 bases, J lost 2 bases, and 13 bases lay in between. Germline-derived CDR1 and CDR2 are MNHEY and SVGAGI. The length of the CDR3 is 13 residues. The CDR3, as DNA: TGTGCCAGTATCACAGGGTATCAAGAGACCCAGTACTTC. Protein: CASITGYQETQYF.

The chain uses TRBV5-1 and TRBJ2-6; D is ambiguous. V was cut by 0 bases and J by 0 bases, with 7 bases left in between. The CDR3 length is 16 residues. Germline V gene data show CDR1 as SGHRS and CDR2 as YFSETQ. The CDR3 reads CASSLGHHSGANVLTF. Written as DNA, the CDR3 is TGCGCCAGCAGCTTGGGGCATCACTCTGGGGCCAACGTCCTGACTTTC.

CDR3 protein: CSVRTGHPPYEQYF. CDR3 DNA sequence: TGCAGCGTGAGAACAGGCCACCCACCCTACGAGCAGTACTTC. The chain joins TRBV29-1 to TRBJ2-7, with D tentatively TRBD1 (5 bases). Germline loops: CDR1 SQVTM, CDR2 ANQGSEA. Trimming removed 6 bases from V and 2 bases from J, with 17 bases in between. The CDR3 loop spans 14 amino acids.